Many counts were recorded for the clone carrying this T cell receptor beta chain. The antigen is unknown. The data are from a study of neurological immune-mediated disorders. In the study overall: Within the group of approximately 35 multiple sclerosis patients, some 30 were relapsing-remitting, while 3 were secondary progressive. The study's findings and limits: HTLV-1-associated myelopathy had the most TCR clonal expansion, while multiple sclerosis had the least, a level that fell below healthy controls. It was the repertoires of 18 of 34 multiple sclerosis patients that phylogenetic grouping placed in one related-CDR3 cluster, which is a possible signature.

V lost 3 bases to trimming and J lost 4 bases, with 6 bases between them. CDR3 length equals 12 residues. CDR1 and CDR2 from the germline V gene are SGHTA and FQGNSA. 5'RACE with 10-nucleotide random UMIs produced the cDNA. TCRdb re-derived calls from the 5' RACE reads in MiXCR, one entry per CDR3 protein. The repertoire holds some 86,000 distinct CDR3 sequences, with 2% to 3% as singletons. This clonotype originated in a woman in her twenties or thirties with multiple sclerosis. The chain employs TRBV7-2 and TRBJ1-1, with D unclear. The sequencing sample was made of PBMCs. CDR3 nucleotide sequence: TGTGCCAGCAGCTTCATGGTCACTGAAGCTTTCTTT. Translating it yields CASSFMVTEAFF.